The present entry profiles one T cell receptor beta chain with its context. This clonotype has ten or more counts. Its binding antigen is unknown. No much larger clone exists at a distance of one base, and base qualities are not known. TCRdb records Illumina HiSeq 2500 as the sequencer. TCR beta libraries were prepared by quantitative 5'-RACE with molecular barcodes. In the paper's pipeline: Disease-linked TCR variants were identified with a new computational method built on a probabilistic model of VDJ rearrangement. TCRdb trimmed the raw reads at Q25, called clones with MiXCR and kept productive beta chains. Rows are combined by CDR3 protein, so each entry shows the most common genes and DNA. None of the V and J calls come from the authors' own analysis; TCRdb made them. The sample yields fewer than 250,000 distinct CDR3 sequences; about 11% were counted once. Clones ranked in the top ten supply less than 3% of the sample.

This entry comes from a study of CD8 T cells in ankylosing spondylitis (dated by TCRdb to 2016 to 2017). Study-level background: The study set out to find disease-linked TCR variants by profiling T cell receptor beta repertoires in ankylosing spondylitis patients and healthy donors. The full study cohort comprised 25 ankylosing spondylitis patients and some 110 healthy donors. Peripheral blood was sampled, and synovial fluid was also collected from ankylosing spondylitis patients.

CDR3 length: 13 amino acids, cysteine to phenylalanine. The DNA shown is the 39-base CDR3, in frame from base 1. The CDR1 and CDR2 encoded by the germline V gene (reference sequence) are GTSNPN and SVGIG. V drops 5 bases and J drops 5 bases, leaving 13 bases in between. The paper's findings and limits, for the study overall: According to the report, matched synovial fluid samples from ankylosing spondylitis patients were significantly enriched for the disease-linked clones. Blood from ankylosing spondylitis patients appeared to be characterized by a TCR beta motif composed of about eight highly homologous amino acid variants. The disease-linked clones showed a CD8+ phenotype and occurred at relatively low frequencies in peripheral blood. Some TCR beta motif variants had previously been reported in synovial fluid and blood of reactive arthritis patients, which suggested common disease-initiation mechanisms.

This chain is built from TRBV30 and TRBJ2-1, with a tentative D gene TRBD2 over 6 matching bases. This clonotype originated in a male donor with ankylosing spondylitis or in good health (not recorded which). The specimen was blood, either unsorted or a sorted T cell fraction (not recorded which). In nucleotides, the sequence is TGTGCCTGGGGGGGGACCCTCGACAATGAGCAGTTCTTC. Translated, this is CAWGGTLDNEQFF.